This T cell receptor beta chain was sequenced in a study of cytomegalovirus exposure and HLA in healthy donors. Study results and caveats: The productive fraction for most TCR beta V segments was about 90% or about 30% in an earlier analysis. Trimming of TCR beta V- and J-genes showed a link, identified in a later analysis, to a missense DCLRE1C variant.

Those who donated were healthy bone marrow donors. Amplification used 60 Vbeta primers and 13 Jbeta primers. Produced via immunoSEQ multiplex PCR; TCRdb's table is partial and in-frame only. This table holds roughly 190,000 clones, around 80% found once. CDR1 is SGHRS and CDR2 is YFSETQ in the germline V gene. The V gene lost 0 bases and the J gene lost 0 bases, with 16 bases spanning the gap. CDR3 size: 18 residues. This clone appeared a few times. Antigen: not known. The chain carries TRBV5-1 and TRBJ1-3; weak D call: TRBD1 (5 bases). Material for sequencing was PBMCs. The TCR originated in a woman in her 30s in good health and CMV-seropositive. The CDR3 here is CASSLGRQLNPSGNTIYF. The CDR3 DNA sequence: TGCGCCAGCAGCTTGGGTAGACAGCTAAACCCCTCTGGAAACACCATATATTTT.